This T cell receptor beta chain came from a study of tumor-infiltrating lymphocytes in primary liver carcinoma. Priming with a constant-region primer yielded TCR beta cDNA from about 500 ng total RNA. What produced the TCR beta libraries was three nested multiplex PCR rounds using slightly modified ARM-PCR. One entry per CDR3 protein results from TCRdb running MiXCR on the multiplex PCR reads. The table shows roughly 120,000 distinct CDR3 sequences, with 64% occurring only once. Study results and limitations: The proportion of top clones found throughout all five tumor regions was only about 8-25%. Tumor-adjacent and tumor-blood pairs overlapped less than tumor region pairs did.

There are many counts of this clonotype. Its specificity is not known. Unsorted bulk tissue of about 19-31 mg yielded co-extracted RNA and DNA. Resection treated the patients' primary liver carcinoma. Every tumor sample had over 75% viable tumor cells. The clonotype comes from a woman between 55 and 75 years old with primary liver carcinoma and hepatitis B virus infection. Material: liver tumor tissue from sampling region 3. Described subset: tumor region T3, left-lateral pole.

Here the CDR3 reads CASSSTGTGNTEAFF. Written as DNA, the CDR3 is TGTGCCAGCAGTTCAACCGGGACAGGGAACACTGAAGCTTTCTTT. The gene calls are TRBV28 and TRBJ1-1, with 8 bases identical to TRBD1. The CDR3 has 15 residues. The ends lost 4 bases at V and 1 base at J; junction bases unmatched: 5. The germline V gene encodes CDR1 MDHEN and CDR2 SYDVKM.